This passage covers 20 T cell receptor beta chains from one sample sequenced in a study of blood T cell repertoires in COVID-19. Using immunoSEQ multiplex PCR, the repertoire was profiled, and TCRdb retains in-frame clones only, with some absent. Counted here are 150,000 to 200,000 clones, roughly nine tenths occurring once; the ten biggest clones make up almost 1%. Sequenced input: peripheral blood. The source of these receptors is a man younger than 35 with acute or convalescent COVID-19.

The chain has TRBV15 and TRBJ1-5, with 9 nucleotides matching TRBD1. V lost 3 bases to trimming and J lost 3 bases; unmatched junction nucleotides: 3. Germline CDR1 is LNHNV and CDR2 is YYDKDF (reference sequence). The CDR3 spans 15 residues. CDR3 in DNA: TGTGCCACCAGCAGCGACAGGGGGAACAATCAGCCCCAGCATTTT. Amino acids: CATSSDRGNNQPQHF.

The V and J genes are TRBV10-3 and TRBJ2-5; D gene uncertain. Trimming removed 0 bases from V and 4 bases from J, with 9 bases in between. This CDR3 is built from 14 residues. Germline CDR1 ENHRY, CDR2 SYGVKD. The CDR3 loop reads CAISESPPRETQYF. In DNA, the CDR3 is TGTGCCATCAGTGAGTCACCTCCGAGAGAGACCCAGTACTTC.

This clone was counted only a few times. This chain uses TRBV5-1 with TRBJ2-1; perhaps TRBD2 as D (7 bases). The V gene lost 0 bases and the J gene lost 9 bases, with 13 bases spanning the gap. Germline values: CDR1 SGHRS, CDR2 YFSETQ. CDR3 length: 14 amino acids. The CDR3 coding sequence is TGCGCCAGCAGCTTGGGGAACAGGGAGGGTGAGCAGTTCTTC. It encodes CASSLGNREGEQFF.

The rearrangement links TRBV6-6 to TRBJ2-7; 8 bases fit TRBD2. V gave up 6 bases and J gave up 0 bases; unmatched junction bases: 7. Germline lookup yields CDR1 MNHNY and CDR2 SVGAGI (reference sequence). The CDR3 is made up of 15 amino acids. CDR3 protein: CASSAGGALSYEQYF. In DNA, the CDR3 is TGTGCCAGCAGCGCCGGGGGGGCCCTCTCCTACGAGCAGTACTTC.

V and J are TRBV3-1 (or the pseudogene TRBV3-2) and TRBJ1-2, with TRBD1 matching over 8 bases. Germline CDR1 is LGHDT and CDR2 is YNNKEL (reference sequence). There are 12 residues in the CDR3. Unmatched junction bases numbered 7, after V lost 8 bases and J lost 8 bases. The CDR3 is CASGQGFFGYTF. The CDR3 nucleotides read TGTGCCAGCGGACAGGGTTTTTTCGGCTACACCTTC.

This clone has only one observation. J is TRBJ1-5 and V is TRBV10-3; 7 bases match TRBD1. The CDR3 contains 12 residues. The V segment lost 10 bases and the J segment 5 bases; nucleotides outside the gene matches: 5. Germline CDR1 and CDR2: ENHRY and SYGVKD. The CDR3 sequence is CATGDSYQPQHF. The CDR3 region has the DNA TGTGCCACCGGGGACAGTTATCAGCCCCAGCATTTT.

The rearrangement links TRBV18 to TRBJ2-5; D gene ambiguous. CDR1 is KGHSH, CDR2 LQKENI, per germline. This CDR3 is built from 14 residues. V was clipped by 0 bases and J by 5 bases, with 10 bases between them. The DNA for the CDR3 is TGTGCCAGCTCACCACCTTATCTCGGGGAGACCCAGTACTTC. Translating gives CASSPPYLGETQYF.

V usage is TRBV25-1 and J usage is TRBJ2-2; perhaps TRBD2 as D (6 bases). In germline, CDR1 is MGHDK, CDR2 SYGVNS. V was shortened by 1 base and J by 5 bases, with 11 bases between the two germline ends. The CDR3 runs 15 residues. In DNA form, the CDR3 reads TGTGCCAGCAGTGAATTCATGCGGGAAACCGGGGAGCTGTTTTTT. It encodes CASSEFMRETGELFF.

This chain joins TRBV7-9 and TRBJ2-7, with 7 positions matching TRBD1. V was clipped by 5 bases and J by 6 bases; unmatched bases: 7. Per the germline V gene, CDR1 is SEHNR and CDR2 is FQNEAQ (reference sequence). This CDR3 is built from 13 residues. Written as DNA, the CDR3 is TGTGCCAGCAGCCCTGGACAGGCGGGCGAGCAGTACGTC. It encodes CASSPGQAGEQYV.

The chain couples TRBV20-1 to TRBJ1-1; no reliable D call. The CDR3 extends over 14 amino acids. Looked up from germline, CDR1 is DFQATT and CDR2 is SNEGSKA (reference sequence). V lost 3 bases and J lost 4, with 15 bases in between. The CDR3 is CSASQNAERTEAFF. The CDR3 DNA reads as TGCAGTGCTAGTCAGAACGCCGAGCGCACTGAAGCTTTCTTT.

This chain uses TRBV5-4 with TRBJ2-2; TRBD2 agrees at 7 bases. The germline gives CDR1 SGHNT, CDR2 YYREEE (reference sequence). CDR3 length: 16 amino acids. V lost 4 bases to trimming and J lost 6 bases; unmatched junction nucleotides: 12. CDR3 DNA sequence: TGTGCCAGCAGCGTAGGGAGGGACCGGCTATCCGGGGAGCTGTTTTTT. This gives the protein CASSVGRDRLSGELFF.

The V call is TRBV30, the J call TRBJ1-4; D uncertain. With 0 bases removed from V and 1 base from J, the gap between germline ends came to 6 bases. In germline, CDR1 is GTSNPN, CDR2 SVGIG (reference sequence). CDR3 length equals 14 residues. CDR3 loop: CAWSVGGTNEKLFF. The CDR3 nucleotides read TGTGCCTGGAGTGTTGGAGGAACTAATGAAAAACTGTTTTTT.

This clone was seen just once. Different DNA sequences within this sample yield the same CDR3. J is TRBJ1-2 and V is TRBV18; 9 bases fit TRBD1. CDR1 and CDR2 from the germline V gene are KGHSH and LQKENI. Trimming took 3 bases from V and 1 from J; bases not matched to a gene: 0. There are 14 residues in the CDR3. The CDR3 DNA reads TGTGCCAGCTCACCGGGACAGGGTAACTATGGCTACACCTTC. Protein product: CASSPGQGNYGYTF.

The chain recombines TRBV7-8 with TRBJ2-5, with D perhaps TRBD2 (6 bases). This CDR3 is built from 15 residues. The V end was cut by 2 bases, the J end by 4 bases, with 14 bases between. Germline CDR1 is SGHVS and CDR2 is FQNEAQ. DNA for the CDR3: TGTGCCAGCAGCTTACGGGGGAATTGGGGAGAGACCCAGTACTTC. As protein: CASSLRGNWGETQYF.

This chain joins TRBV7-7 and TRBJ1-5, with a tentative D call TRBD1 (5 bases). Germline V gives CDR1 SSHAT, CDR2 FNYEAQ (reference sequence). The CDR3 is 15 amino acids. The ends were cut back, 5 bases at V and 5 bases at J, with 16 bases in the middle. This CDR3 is CASSGPDTIHQPQHF. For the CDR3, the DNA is TGTGCCAGCAGCGGCCCGGACACTATTCATCAGCCCCAGCATTTT. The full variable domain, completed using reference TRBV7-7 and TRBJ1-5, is GAGVSQSPRYKVTKRGQDVTLRCDPISSHATLYWYQQALGQGPEFLTYFNYEAQPDKSGLPSDRFSAERPEGSISTLTIQRTEQRDSAMYRCASSGPDTIHQPQHFGDGTRLSIL.

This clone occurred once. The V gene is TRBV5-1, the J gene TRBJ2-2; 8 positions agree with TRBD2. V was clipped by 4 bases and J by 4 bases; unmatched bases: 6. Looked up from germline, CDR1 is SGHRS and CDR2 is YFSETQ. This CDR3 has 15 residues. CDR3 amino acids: CASSGGLAGTGELFF. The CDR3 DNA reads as TGCGCCAGCAGCGGCGGGCTAGCGGGCACCGGGGAGCTGTTTTTT.

The CDR3 reads CASSLAGTGAYGYTF. The CDR3 nucleotides are TGTGCCAGCAGCTTAGCCGGGACAGGAGCGTATGGCTACACCTTC. J is TRBJ1-2 and V is TRBV11-2, with 8 bases matching TRBD1. This CDR3 has 15 amino acids. J lost 5 bases, V lost 1 base, and 6 bases had no gene match. Per germline, CDR1 SGHAT and CDR2 FQNNGV.

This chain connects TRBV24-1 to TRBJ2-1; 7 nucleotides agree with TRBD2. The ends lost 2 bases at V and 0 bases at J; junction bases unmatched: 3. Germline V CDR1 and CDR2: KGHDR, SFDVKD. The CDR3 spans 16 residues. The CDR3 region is CATSDSGGPSYNEQFF. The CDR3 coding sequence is TGTGCCACCAGTGATTCGGGGGGTCCCTCCTACAATGAGCAGTTCTTC.

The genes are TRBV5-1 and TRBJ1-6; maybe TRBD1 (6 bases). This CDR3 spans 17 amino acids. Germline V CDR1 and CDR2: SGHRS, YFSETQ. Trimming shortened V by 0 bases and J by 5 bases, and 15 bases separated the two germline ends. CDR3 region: CASSLEGGAPNNSPLHF. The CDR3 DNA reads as TGCGCCAGCAGCTTGGAAGGGGGGGCCCCTAATAATTCACCCCTCCACTTT. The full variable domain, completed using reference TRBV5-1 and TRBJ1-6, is KAGVTQTPRYLIKTRGQQVTLSCSPISGHRSVSWYQQTPGQGLQFLFEYFSETQRNKGNFPGRFSGRQFSNSRSEMNVSTLELGDSALYLCASSLEGGAPNNSPLHFGNGTRLTVT.

CDR3 region: CAWYRVPGNTEAFF. CDR3 DNA: TGTGCCTGGTACAGGGTCCCGGGTAACACTGAAGCTTTCTTT. The rearrangement uses TRBV30 and TRBJ1-1; a possible D gene is TRBD1 (6 bases). V gave up 5 bases and J gave up 2 bases, with 15 bases separating them. This CDR3 comprises 14 residues. CDR1 is GTSNPN, CDR2 SVGIG, per germline (reference sequence).